The 8 T cell receptor beta chains below come from one sample, sequenced in a study of human T cells and chemical hapten exposure (dated by TCRdb to the early 2020s). The sample's time point label is to be understood as: pre-sensitization, week 0. In light of the paper, this sample's treatment or condition label describes: therapeutic diphenylcyclopropenone sensitization with weekly scalp DPC. The library was made by RACE. Sequencing relied on a NextSeq 500. TCRdb trimmed public reads at Q25 via fastp, called clones via MiXCR and kept in-frame beta chains. Under each unique CDR3 protein, matching rows form one entry showing the most common genes and DNA. A total of roughly 380,000 distinct CDR3 sequences appear in this sample, 4.5% to 5.5% of them only once. The ten biggest clones cover about 2.5% of the sample. This specimen was whole blood, taken in connection with sensitization to the hapten diphenylcyclopropenone (DPC). The receptors here all came from a woman between 50 and 59 years old with alopecia areata. Some clones in this sample may be carry-over from other donors' samples.

The table lists this clonotype with many counts. This sequence joins TRBV12-5 and TRBJ2-5; no reliable D call. The CDR3 totals 13 residues. V lost 2 bases and J lost 4, with 8 bases in between. CDR1 and CDR2 from the germline V gene are LGHNT and FRNRAP. This chain's CDR3 is CASGLSSRETQYF. The CDR3 DNA follows: TGTGCTAGTGGTTTGTCCTCTAGAGAGACCCAGTACTTC.

This clonotype appeared many times. The chain couples TRBV20-1 to TRBJ2-1, with 7 bases lining up with TRBD2. The CDR3 consists of 15 residues. V lost 5 bases to trimming and J lost 0 bases; unmatched junction nucleotides: 7. CDR1 and CDR2 (germline): DFQATT, SNEGSKA (reference sequence). The CDR3 region has the DNA TGCAGTGCTCCGGAAGGCGGGAGCTCCTACAATGAGCAGTTCTTC. It is translated as CSAPEGGSSYNEQFF.

This clonotype was seen ten or more times. The CDR3 DNA is TGCAGCGTTACGGGCTGGGTGACTGAAGCTTTCTTT. This encodes CSVTGWVTEAFF. The rearrangement uses TRBV29-1 and TRBJ1-1; D is undetermined. From germline, CDR1 is SQVTM and CDR2 ANQGSEA. CDR3 length: 12 residues. With 5 bases removed from V and 5 bases from J, the gap between germline ends came to 12 bases.

This clonotype was found many times. This chain uses TRBV6-2 or TRBV6-3 with TRBJ2-1, with TRBD2 matching 14 bases. The CDR3 extends over 16 amino acids. The junction had 10 bases not matched to a gene; V was cut back by 8 bases and J by 7 bases. Germline values: CDR1 MNHEY, CDR2 SVGEGT. CDR3 sequence reads: CASRLAGGPEGNEQFF. In nucleotides, the CDR3 is TGTGCCAGCCGACTAGCGGGAGGGCCAGAAGGGAATGAGCAGTTCTTC.

The table lists this clonotype with many counts. The rearrangement uses TRBV20-1 and TRBJ2-1; D unclear. Germline CDR1 reads DFQATT; CDR2 reads SNEGSKA (reference sequence). Trimming shortened V by 3 bases and J by 6 bases, and 12 bases separated the two germline ends. The CDR3 has 13 amino acids. The CDR3: CSARQVGFNEQFF. The CDR3, as DNA: TGCAGTGCTAGGCAGGTGGGATTCAATGAGCAGTTCTTC.

This clonotype appeared a few times. V gene TRBV29-1 combines with J gene TRBJ1-1; D is uncertain. Deletions cut 8 bases from V and 0 bases from J, with 7 bases between. The CDR3 is 11 residues long. CDR1 is SQVTM and CDR2 is ANQGSEA in the germline V gene. DNA for the CDR3: TGCAGCACCAGGCTGAACACTGAAGCTTTCTTT. Protein product: CSTRLNTEAFF.

This clonotype was seen at least ten times. The chain couples TRBV29-1 to TRBJ1-1; D is ambiguous. The germline V and J ends were trimmed by 5 bases and 0 bases, with 7 bases remaining between them. This CDR3 comprises 12 residues. Germline assignment: CDR1 SQVTM and CDR2 ANQGSEA. The CDR3 bases are TGCAGCGTTCCCGGGCTGAACACTGAAGCTTTCTTT. The encoded protein is CSVPGLNTEAFF.

This clonotype was picked up many times. V usage is TRBV2 and J usage is TRBJ2-7; no clear D. Germline assignment: CDR1 SNHLY and CDR2 FYNNEI. This CDR3 comprises 11 residues. V dropped 6 bases and J dropped 6 bases, with 9 bases sitting between them. The CDR3 bases are TGTGCCAGCAGAGGAAGGCGCGAGCAGTACTTC. Translated: CASRGRREQYF.